These 27 T cell receptor beta chains originate from one sample sequenced in a study of blood T cell repertoires in COVID-19. Generated by immunoSEQ multiplex PCR, the TCRdb table keeps only in-frame clones and is missing some. Found here are about 240,000 clones, roughly 89% of them singletons; the top ten hold approximately 9.5%. Sequenced input: PBMCs or T cells enriched from blood (not recorded which). The receptors originated from a man in his forties or fifties who had recovered from COVID-19.

Comment on this clone: This same CDR3 is encoded by further DNA sequences in the sample. The chain carries TRBV7-9 and TRBJ1-3; D is possibly TRBD1 (6 bases). The CDR3 sequence is 16 residues long. Trimming stripped 5 bases from V and 0 bases from J, with 14 bases between. In germline, CDR1 is SEHNR, CDR2 FQNEAQ (reference sequence). CDR3: CASSPSTGSSGNTIYF. The CDR3 region has the DNA TGTGCCAGCAGCCCATCGACAGGAAGCTCTGGAAACACCATATATTTT. Filled out from reference TRBV7-9 and TRBJ1-3, the complete variable domain reads DTGVSQNPRHKITKRGQNVTFRCDPISEHNRLYWYRQTLGQGPEFLTYFQNEAQLEKSRLLSDRFSAERPKGSFSTLEIQRTEQGDSAMYLCASSPSTGSSGNTIYFGEGSWLTVV.

V gene TRBV5-6 combines with J gene TRBJ1-6, with D possibly TRBD1 on 6 matching bases. This CDR3 is 16 amino acids long. Trimming cost V 2 bases and J 6 bases, with 15 bases left between them. In germline, CDR1 is SGHDT, CDR2 YYEEEE. This CDR3 is CASSFGLQGVNSPLHF. The CDR3 DNA is TGTGCCAGCAGCTTTGGGCTACAGGGCGTTAATTCACCCCTCCACTTT.

This clone was observed a few times. This sequence joins TRBV30 and TRBJ2-1; 8 bases fit TRBD2. This CDR3 spans 15 amino acids. Losses at the gene ends were 1 base for V and 6 bases for J; bases not matched to a gene: 8. The V gene's germline CDR1 is GTSNPN and CDR2 SVGIG (reference sequence). The CDR3 coding sequence is TGTGCCTGGAGTGAAGATGGACTAGCCCGCAATGAGCAGTTCTTC. Its protein product is CAWSEDGLARNEQFF. The full variable domain, its missing parts supplied by reference TRBV30 and TRBJ2-1, is SQTIHQWPATLVQPVGSPLSLECTVEGTSNPNLYWYRQAAGRGLQLLFYSVGIGQISSEVPQNLSASRPQDRQFILSSKKLLLSDSGFYLCAWSEDGLARNEQFFGPGTRLTVL.

A few counts support this clone. V and J are TRBV11-2 and TRBJ1-2, with D possibly TRBD1 on 6 matching bases. The CDR3 consists of 19 residues. Trimming stripped 5 bases from V and 4 bases from J, with 29 bases between. Germline V gives CDR1 SGHAT, CDR2 FQNNGV. The CDR3 DNA sequence: TGTGCCAGCAGCCGCCGAAAAAACATCGCACAGGGCGATGTCTATGGCTACACCTTC. Amino acid sequence: CASSRRKNIAQGDVYGYTF.

The J gene is TRBJ1-1, the V gene TRBV28; D is ambiguous. Germline CDR1 reads MDHEN; CDR2 reads SYDVKM. This CDR3 is 14 amino acids long. The V gene lost 3 bases and the J gene lost 0 bases, with 8 bases spanning the gap. CDR3 nucleotide sequence: TGTGCCAGCAGTTTGCCGGGAGTGAACACTGAAGCTTTCTTT. This sequence encodes CASSLPGVNTEAFF.

This clone occurred once. The chain links TRBV4-1 to TRBJ2-5; 12 bases are shared with TRBD2. V dropped 4 bases and J dropped 1; count of bases not matched to a gene: 4. The CDR3 has 16 amino acids. Germline CDR1 is MGHRA and CDR2 is YSYEKL. CDR3 bases: TGCGCCAGCAGCCTTTCTAGCGGGAGGGCCCAAGAGACCCAGTACTTC. The encoded protein is CASSLSSGRAQETQYF.

J is TRBJ1-2 and V is TRBV5-5; the D gene is possibly TRBD1 (6 bases). Trimming pared 4 bases from V and 4 bases from J, leaving 17 bases between. The CDR3 length is 15 residues. The germline V gene encodes CDR1 SGHKS and CDR2 YYEKEE (reference sequence). CDR3 coding DNA: TGTGCCAGCAGCCCCGAATGGGGGGGCAGCTATGGCTACACCTTC. Translated: CASSPEWGGSYGYTF.

In DNA, the CDR3 is TGTGCCAGCAGCCTGGCCAGGGCAACTAATGAAAAACTGTTTTTT. Protein: CASSLARATNEKLFF. The rearrangement links TRBV11-2 to TRBJ1-4, with a possible D match to TRBD1 (5 bases). V gave up 5 bases and J gave up 0 bases, with 10 bases separating them. Germline values: CDR1 SGHAT, CDR2 FQNNGV. The length of the CDR3 is 15 residues.

Only a few counts were recorded for this clone. The chain employs TRBV6-1 and TRBJ2-7; 7 nucleotides match TRBD2. The CDR3 spans 15 residues. In germline, CDR1 is MNHNS, CDR2 SASEGT. J lost 4 bases, V lost 2 bases, and 8 bases had no gene match. The CDR3, as DNA: TGTGCCAGCAGTGAAAGGAAGCTAGCGGCTTACGAGCAGTACTTC. As protein: CASSERKLAAYEQYF.

V usage is TRBV4-1 and J usage is TRBJ2-1, with 10 bases aligning to TRBD2. After removal of 5 bases from V and 3 bases from J, the junction contained 10 bases not matched to a gene. Germline V gives CDR1 MGHRA, CDR2 YSYEKL. The CDR3 extends over 17 amino acids. CDR3 sequence: CASSKSLAGDNYNEQFF. CDR3 sequence (DNA): TGCGCCAGCAGCAAGAGCCTAGCGGGAGACAACTACAATGAGCAGTTCTTC.

The count of this clone is one. This chain links TRBV28 with TRBJ2-7; 9 bases line up with TRBD1. V shed 2 bases, J shed 3 bases, and the junction held 5 bases outside the gene matches. The CDR3 has 15 residues. Germline loops: CDR1 MDHEN, CDR2 SYDVKM. CDR3 region: CASSLEQGASYEQYF. The CDR3 bases are TGTGCCAGCAGTTTAGAACAGGGGGCAAGCTACGAGCAGTACTTC.

This clone was detected a few times. The chain is built from TRBV7-3 and TRBJ1-1, with 8 nucleotides matching TRBD1. Trimming at V came to 5 bases and at J to 0 bases, leaving 2 bases not matched to a gene. This CDR3 has 14 amino acids. Germline CDR1 SGHTA, CDR2 FQGTGA. The CDR3 nucleotides are TGTGCCAGCAGCCGACAGGGGATGAACACTGAAGCTTTCTTT. This sequence encodes CASSRQGMNTEAFF.

The V gene is TRBV3-1 (or the pseudogene TRBV3-2), the J gene TRBJ2-7; the match to TRBD1 covers 7 bases. CDR1 and CDR2 (germline): LGHDT, YNNKEL (reference sequence). V shed 0 bases and J 6 bases; nucleotides not matched to a gene: 11. The CDR3 has 16 amino acids. The chain's CDR3 is CASSQDEWSGGSEQYF. The CDR3 DNA reads as TGTGCCAGCAGCCAAGATGAGTGGTCAGGGGGTTCCGAGCAGTACTTC.

The chain joins TRBV3-1 (or the pseudogene TRBV3-2) to TRBJ1-2; D uncertain. The CDR3 consists of 13 residues. Germline CDR1 reads LGHDT; CDR2 reads YNNKEL (reference sequence). The ends were cut back, 3 bases at V and 6 bases at J, with 11 bases in the middle. CDR3 nucleotide sequence: TGTGCCAGCAGCCAGAGGATACCAGATGGCTACACCTTC. This gives the protein CASSQRIPDGYTF.

The CDR3 coding sequence is TGTGCCAGCAACGGGAGAAACATGCTCGAGCAGTACTTC. It is translated as CASNGRNMLEQYF. The chain is built from TRBV11-3 and TRBJ2-7, with D maybe TRBD2 (6 bases). This CDR3 comprises 13 residues. V gave up 7 bases and J gave up 6 bases, with 16 bases separating them. CDR1 and CDR2 (germline): SGHNT, YENEEA. Complete variable domain (other parts from reference TRBV11-3 and TRBJ2-7): EAGVVQSPRYKIIEKKQPVAFWCNPISGHNTLYWYLQNLGQGPELLIRYENEEAVDDSQLPKDRFSAERLKGVDSTLKIQPAELGDSAVYLCASNGRNMLEQYFGPGTRLTVT.

The J gene is TRBJ1-5, the V gene TRBV15; D is unresolved. Germline CDR1 and CDR2: LNHNV and YYDKDF (reference sequence). CDR3 size: 17 residues. The germline V and J ends were trimmed by 0 bases and 2 bases, with 14 bases remaining between them. Here the CDR3 reads CATSRDVAGKGNQPQHF. The CDR3, as DNA: TGTGCCACCAGCAGAGATGTGGCAGGCAAGGGCAATCAGCCCCAGCATTTT.

The V call is TRBV7-9, the J call TRBJ2-2; 8 nucleotides agree with TRBD1. The ends lost 6 bases at V and 4 bases at J; junction bases unmatched: 4. Germline values: CDR1 SEHNR, CDR2 FQNEAQ (reference sequence). The CDR3 totals 14 residues. CDR3 loop: CASRPTGATGELFF. CDR3 sequence (DNA): TGTGCCAGCAGGCCGACAGGGGCCACCGGGGAGCTGTTTTTT.

This sequence joins TRBV5-6 and TRBJ2-3, with 9 bases identical to TRBD1. From germline, CDR1 is SGHDT and CDR2 YYEEEE. J lost 4 bases, V lost 3 bases, and 6 bases had no gene match. The CDR3 consists of 15 residues. Here the CDR3 DNA reads TGTGCCAGCAGCTCGGGACAGGGAGCCCCAGATACGCAGTATTTT. Translation gives CASSSGQGAPDTQYF.

The chain recombines TRBV4-1 with TRBJ2-1; 8 bases are shared with TRBD2. Looked up from germline, CDR1 is MGHRA and CDR2 is YSYEKL. The CDR3 loop spans 17 amino acids. The V gene end was trimmed by 1 base and the J gene end by 0 bases; junction bases not matched to a gene: 5. The DNA for the CDR3 is TGCGCCAGCAGCCAAGGCGCGGGGGGCCTCTCCTACAATGAGCAGTTCTTC. Protein: CASSQGAGGLSYNEQFF.

This sequence joins TRBV19 and TRBJ2-7; D is ambiguous. Germline values: CDR1 LNHDA, CDR2 SQIVND (reference sequence). This CDR3 contains 17 residues. V lost 6 bases, J lost 3 bases, and 24 bases lay in between. As DNA, the CDR3 is TGTGCCAGTAGCACCTTTGCTCCCGAAGAGGAGTTCTACGAGCAGTACTTC. It encodes CASSTFAPEEEFYEQYF.

The genes are TRBV7-5 and TRBJ2-2; TRBD2, the D gene given by the table, was not confirmed from the DNA. TRBV7-5 is a pseudogene. The CDR3 has 18 amino acids. The CDR3 protein is CARSLGASGGINTGELFF. CDR3 coding DNA: TGTGCCAGAAGCTTAGGGGCTAGCGGGGGAATTAACACCGGGGAGCTGTTTTTT.

This sequence joins TRBV4-1 and TRBJ2-3; TRBD2 matches at 7 bases. With V trimmed by 0 bases and J by 2 bases, 14 bases remained unmatched. The CDR3 covers 19 residues. The germline CDR1 and CDR2 sequences are MGHRA and YSYEKL. The CDR3 loop is CASSQDRLAGVRNTDTQYF. CDR3 bases: TGCGCCAGCAGCCAAGATCGTCTTGCGGGAGTAAGGAACACAGATACGCAGTATTTT.

The J gene is TRBJ1-1, the V gene TRBV19; D gene uncertain. Trimming left V 3 bases short and J 4 bases short, with 15 bases between. Germline lookup yields CDR1 LNHDA and CDR2 SQIVND (reference sequence). The CDR3 spans 15 residues. This CDR3 is CASSILPRRSTEAFF. Here the CDR3 DNA reads TGTGCCAGTAGTATCTTGCCGCGGCGGAGCACTGAAGCTTTCTTT.

The chain combines TRBV24-1 with TRBJ2-5, with a possible D match to TRBD2 (5 bases). CDR3 size: 15 residues. Deletions cut 1 base from V and 2 bases from J, with 10 bases between. Germline values: CDR1 KGHDR, CDR2 SFDVKD. CDR3 DNA: TGTGCCACCAGTGATTTAACCCGGGATCAAGAGACCCAGTACTTC. The encoded protein is CATSDLTRDQETQYF.

The chain joins TRBV19 to TRBJ1-1; D gene ambiguous. Trimming shortened V by 7 bases and J by 0 bases, and 9 bases separated the two germline ends. The CDR3 extends over 13 amino acids. Germline V gene sequence: CDR1 LNHDA, CDR2 SQIVND (reference sequence). CDR3 protein: CASTAVMNTEAFF. CDR3 DNA: TGTGCCAGTACGGCGGTTATGAACACTGAAGCTTTCTTT.

This clone appeared a single time. The J gene is TRBJ1-2, the V gene TRBV7-8, with 9 bases matching TRBD1. The CDR3 totals 16 residues. Germline-derived CDR1 and CDR2 are SGHVS and FQNEAQ. After removal of 4 bases from V and 5 bases from J, the junction contained 11 bases not matched to a gene. Here the CDR3 reads CASSYNTRTGAYGYTF. For the CDR3, the DNA is TGTGCCAGCAGCTACAACACAAGGACAGGGGCGTATGGCTACACCTTC.

The chain has TRBV7-6 and TRBJ2-3, with D possibly being TRBD1 (5 bases). Per germline, CDR1 SGHVS and CDR2 FNYEAQ. CDR3 length: 14 residues. The V end lost 4 bases, the J end lost 6 bases, and 14 bases lay between the germline ends. CDR3 loop: CASSSRQSLDTQYF. DNA for the CDR3: TGTGCCAGCAGCTCTAGACAGAGCCTGGATACGCAGTATTTT.